This entry is about one T cell receptor beta chain. The antigen remains undetermined. The use of a sample-barcoded 5' primer and a J-beta primer mix characterized a second PCR of about 7 to 12 cycles. TCRdb used MiXCR to reprocess the 5' RACE reads, holding one entry per CDR3 protein. The top ten hold 35% to 40% of the sample, which has about 640,000 distinct CDR3 sequences, around 54% seen once. Losses at the gene ends were 5 bases for V and 2 bases for J; bases not matched to a gene: 3. Germline V gene data show CDR1 as SQVTM and CDR2 as ANQGSEA. The CDR3 sequence is 13 residues long. This sample was taken from a study of blood T cells in healthy people across ages. Broader study findings: Percentage of naive T cells showed a strong correlation with TCR beta diversity.

The sequence was obtained from a man aged 60 to 69 in good health. The J gene is TRBJ2-1, the V gene TRBV29-1, with TRBD1 matching 7 bases. Sequenced material: blood. The CDR3 bases are TGCAGCGTTCTACAGGGGCCCTACAATGAGCAGTTCTTC. Amino acids: CSVLQGPYNEQFF.